This T cell receptor (beta chain) was captured in a study of T cell responses to AZD1222 COVID-19 vaccine. About the study: Pooling covered second doses at about 4 or about 12 weeks.

Germline assignment: CDR1 SGHAT and CDR2 FQNNGV. Trimming removed 5 bases from V and 6 bases from J, with 16 bases in between. This CDR3 contains 14 residues. Profiling relied on immunoSEQ multiplex PCR, and the TCRdb table lists in-frame clones only, not all of them. This table has 100,000 to 150,000 clones, roughly 93% appearing once. This clone has only a few counts. V usage is TRBV11-2 and J usage is TRBJ1-2, with D possibly matching TRBD1 (6 bases). Sequenced material: peripheral blood, taken on day 0 of AZD1222 vaccination. The source is an adult in good health. CDR3 DNA: TGTGCCAGCAGCGCAAACAGGGTGTTGAATGGCTACACCTTC. Residues: CASSANRVLNGYTF.